This T cell receptor beta chain was identified during a study of Graves' ophthalmopathy and Graves' hyperthyroidism. General study points: Blood contained most expanded thyroid clonotypes exceeding 0.001 frequency. Stable hyperthyroidism and ophthalmopathy were told apart by a 13-signature model, which achieved roughly 90% sensitivity and roughly 80% specificity.

Other autoimmune disease, uncontrolled infection, pregnancy and lactation led to exclusion. Diagnosis used clinical symptoms, serum thyroxine, TRAb, thyroid ultrasound and orbital computed tomography. As regards this clonotype: Its antigen is unknown. One junction end disagrees with the germline gene, perhaps due to a read error.

Researchers took RNA transcripts and amplified TCR beta CDR3 regions from them. The first-round RT-PCR employed HTBI primers together with the Qiagen OneStep RT-PCR kit. A multiplex PCR was then performed as the second round. TCRdb processed the multiplex PCR reads anew with MiXCR; each CDR3 protein has one entry. There are approximately 640,000 distinct CDR3 sequences in the sample; 35% to 45% occur only once, and under 3.5% lies in the top ten. Germline V lookup: CDR1 ENHRY, CDR2 SYGVKD. The CDR3 contains 17 residues. This clonotype was sampled from an adult man with Graves' ophthalmopathy. The chain uses TRBV10-3 and TRBJ2-7, with D possibly being TRBD2 (6 bases). The sequencing input was peripheral blood. CDR3 DNA: TGTGCCAGCAGTTACTCGATGTTTAGCGGACGAACCTACGAGCAGTACTTC. As protein: CASSYSMFSGRTYEQYF.